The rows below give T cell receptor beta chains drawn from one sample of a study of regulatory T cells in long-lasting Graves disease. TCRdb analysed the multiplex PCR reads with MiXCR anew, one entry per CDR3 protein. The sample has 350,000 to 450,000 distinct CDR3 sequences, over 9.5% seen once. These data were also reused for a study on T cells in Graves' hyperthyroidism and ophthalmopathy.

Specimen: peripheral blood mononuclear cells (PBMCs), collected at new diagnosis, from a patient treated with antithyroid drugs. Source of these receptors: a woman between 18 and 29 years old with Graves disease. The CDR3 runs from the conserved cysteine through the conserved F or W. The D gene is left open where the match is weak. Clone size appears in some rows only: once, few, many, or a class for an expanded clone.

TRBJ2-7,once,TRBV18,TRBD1,TGTGCCAGCTCACTTACCGGGACAGGGGCAAACTCGCGGTACTTC,CASSLTGTGANSRYF
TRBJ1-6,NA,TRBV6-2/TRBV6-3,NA,TGTGCCAGCAGTTACCCGGACAGCGGTTCCTATAACTCACCCCTCCACTTT,CASSYPDSGSYNSPLHF
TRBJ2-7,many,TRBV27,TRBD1,TGTGCCAGCAGTTTGGGACGCCAGGGACAGTCCTACGAGCAGTACTTC,CASSLGRQGQSYEQYF
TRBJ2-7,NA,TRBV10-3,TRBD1,TGTGCCATCAGGACGGGGGGACAGGGGACGAACGAGCAGTACTTC,CAIRTGGQGTNEQYF
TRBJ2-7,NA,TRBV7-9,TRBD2,TGTGCCAGCAGTAGCGGGGCCCGAATTGGGATGGGCGAGCAGTACTTC,CASSSGARIGMGEQYF
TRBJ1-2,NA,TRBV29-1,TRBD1,TGCAGCGTTGCGGGACAGGCCCCCCCTATAGGCTACACCTTC,CSVAGQAPPIGYTF
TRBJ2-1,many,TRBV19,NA,TGTGCCAGTAGTATCCCTGACACTCTTCCACCCTACAATGAGCAGTTCTTC,CASSIPDTLPPYNEQFF
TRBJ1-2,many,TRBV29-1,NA,TGCAGCGTTGAAGGGGACCTATTCCCCTATGGCTACACCTTC,CSVEGDLFPYGYTF
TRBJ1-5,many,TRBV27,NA,TGTGCCAGCAGTTTAAGCTACGGGAGCAATCAGCCCCAGCATTTT,CASSLSYGSNQPQHF
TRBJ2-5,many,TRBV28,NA,TGTGCCAGCAGTTTTTACCAGACCTTAGAGACCCAGTACTTC,CASSFYQTLETQYF
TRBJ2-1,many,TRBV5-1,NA,TGCGCCAGCAGCTTGGCAGGTCCAGGGTTCGTGGGTGAGCAGTTCTTC,CASSLAGPGFVGEQFF
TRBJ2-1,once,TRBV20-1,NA,TGCAGTGCCACCGGGGCCTCCAAGGGCAATGAGCAGTTCTTC,CSATGASKGNEQFF
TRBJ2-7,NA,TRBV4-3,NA,TGCGCCAGCAGCCAATTATTCACCGGTGGGTACGAGCAGTACTTC,CASSQLFTGGYEQYF
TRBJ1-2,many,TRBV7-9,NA,TGTGCCAGCAGCCAGACGCAGGAATCGGGTGGCTACACCTTC,CASSQTQESGGYTF
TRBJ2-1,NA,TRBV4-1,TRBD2,TGCGCCAGCAGCCCCCCTAGCGGGCACAATGAGCAGTTCTTC,CASSPPSGHNEQFF
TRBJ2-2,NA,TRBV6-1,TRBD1,TGTGCCTCCCGTAGTGGGACAGACCACACCGGGGAGCTGTTTTTT,CASRSGTDHTGELFF
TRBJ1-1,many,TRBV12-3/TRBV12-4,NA,TGTGCCAGCAGTTTTCTCGGTGGGTCGGCGGCTTTCTTT,CASSFLGGSAAFF
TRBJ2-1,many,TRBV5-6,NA,TGTGCCAGCACAATGGAGGGGGGCTCGGGATACAATGAGCAGTTCTTC,CASTMEGGSGYNEQFF
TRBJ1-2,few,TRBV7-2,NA,TGTGCCAGCAGCTTGCTTGTCGGGCACTATGGCTACACCTTC,CASSLLVGHYGYTF
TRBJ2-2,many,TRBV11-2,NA,TGTGCCAGCAGCTACTGGGACGGCTTCGCGAACACCGGGGAGCTGTTTTTT,CASSYWDGFANTGELFF
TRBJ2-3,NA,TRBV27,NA,TGTGCCAGCAGTTTCCGGGGGGCGCCCGGGGATACGCAGTATTTT,CASSFRGAPGDTQYF
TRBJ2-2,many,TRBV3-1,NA,TGTGCCAGCAGCCAAGATGAGTCTGCCGCCGGGGAGCTGTTTTTT,CASSQDESAAGELFF
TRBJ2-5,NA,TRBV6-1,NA,TGTGCCAGCAGCATACGTTCCTTAGCGGAGAGGCGGGAGACCCAGTACTTC,CASSIRSLAERRETQYF
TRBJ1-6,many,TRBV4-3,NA,TGCGCCAGCAGCCAAGATCGGGGAAGCTCCTATAATTCACCCCTCCACTTT,CASSQDRGSSYNSPLHF
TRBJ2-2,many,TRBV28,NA,TGTGCCAGCAGCCTAGGGTCTACCGGGGAGCTGTTTTTT,CASSLGSTGELFF
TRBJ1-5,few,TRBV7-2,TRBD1,TGTGCCAGCAGACCGGGACAGTCTTTAGCTAGCAATCAGCCCCAGCATTTT,CASRPGQSLASNQPQHF
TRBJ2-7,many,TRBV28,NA,TGTGCCAGCACCGAAGGGGGCGCGGGGTCCTACGAGCAGTACTTC,CASTEGGAGSYEQYF
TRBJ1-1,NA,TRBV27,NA,TGTGCCAGCAGTCCCAGACTAGCGGGGGCCACTGAAGCTTTCTTT,CASSPRLAGATEAFF
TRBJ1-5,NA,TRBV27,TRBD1,TGTGCCAGCAGCCCAGGGACAGAGGTCCAGCCCCAGCATTTT,CASSPGTEVQPQHF
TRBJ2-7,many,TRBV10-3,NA,TGTGCCATCAGTGAGCGGGCAGACTCCTACGAGCAGTACTTC,CAISERADSYEQYF
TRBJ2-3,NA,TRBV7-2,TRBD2,TGTGCCAGCAGCTCCCAGGCGGGAGTGTTAGATACGCAGTATTTT,CASSSQAGVLDTQYF
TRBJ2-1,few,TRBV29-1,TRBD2,TGCAGCGCCCTACCCGCTAGCGGGTTAAACAATGAGCAGTTCTTC,CSALPASGLNNEQFF
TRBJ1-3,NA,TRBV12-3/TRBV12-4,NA,TGTGCCAGCAGGAATGGACAGTTCAACACCATATATTTT,CASRNGQFNTIYF
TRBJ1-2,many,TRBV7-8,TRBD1,TGTGCCAGCAGAGACCGGACAGGGTCCGACTATGGCTACACCTTC,CASRDRTGSDYGYTF
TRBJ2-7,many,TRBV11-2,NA,TGTGCCAGCAGCTTAGATGGGTTGGAGCAGTACTTC,CASSLDGLEQYF
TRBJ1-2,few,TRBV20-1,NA,TGCAGTGCGAGCGACACAGGACCAAACTATGGCTACACCTTC,CSASDTGPNYGYTF
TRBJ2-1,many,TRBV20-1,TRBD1,TGCAGTGCTACCTTCTCAACGGGACAGGGGTTTGGGAGCTCCTACAATGAGCAGTTCTTC,CSATFSTGQGFGSSYNEQFF
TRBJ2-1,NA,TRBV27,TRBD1,TGTGCCAGCAGCCAGACAGGGAATCTCTACAATGAGCAGTTCTTC,CASSQTGNLYNEQFF
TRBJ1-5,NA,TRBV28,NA,TGTGCCAGCAGCTGGCAAAACAACAATCAGCCCCAGCATTTT,CASSWQNNNQPQHF
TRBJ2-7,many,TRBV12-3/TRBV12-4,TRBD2,TGTGCCAGCAGTTTTAGCGGGTCCACCTACGAGCAGTACTTC,CASSFSGSTYEQYF